This TCR beta chain came from a study of T cell responses to AZD1222 COVID-19 vaccine. Overall study findings and caveats: Only 5 or 6 people who got AZD1222 tested seropositive at baseline. Distributed over spike, vaccine-associated CD4 TCRs predominated at 160-218 and 743-854. Females outnumbered males among donors, who were mostly white British; clonal diversity was possibly underestimated. Rises in breadth and depth of Spike-specific TCRs came after two AZD1222 doses.

In regard to this clone: Antigen unknown.

Deletions cut 0 bases from V and 1 base from J, with 10 bases between. The CDR3 sequence is 15 residues long. The germline CDR1 and CDR2 sequences are SGHRS and YFSETQ. The repertoire was sequenced with immunoSEQ multiplex PCR; TCRdb's copy has only in-frame clones and lacks some. Of roughly 140,000 clones in the sample, approximately 89% were seen once. The source is an adult in good health. The input for sequencing was peripheral blood, taken on day 0 of AZD1222 vaccination. The V and J genes are TRBV5-1 and TRBJ1-1, with D uncertain. Here the CDR3 reads CASSLAGLENTEAFF. The CDR3 DNA follows: TGCGCCAGCAGCTTGGCTGGACTCGAGAACACTGAAGCTTTCTTT.